This T cell receptor beta chain was captured in a study of molecular identifiers for immune sequencing clone quantification (dated by TCRdb to 2017 to 2018). Regarding the complete study: For a replicate experiment, RNA from approximately 20,000 or 100,000 naive CD8 T cells was divided into five aliquots, of which four were sequenced. This methods study benchmarked molecular-identifier clustering-based TCR repertoire sequencing (MIDCIRS) and TCR RNA copy counting, using CD8 T cells to do so. Study-wide conclusions, independent of this receptor: A single cell's worth of spiked-in Jurkat TCR RNA was reported detectable even among one million naive CD8 T cells. When barcode sub-clustering was left out, chimeric consensus sequences inflated TCR diversity, with chimeras reaching as high as 47%. Naive libraries contained spiked-in Jurkat TCR RNA (approximately 10 copies' worth), which is not part of the donor repertoire. Modeling indicated about three TCR RNA copies recovered per cell, compared with about 10 by digital PCR, which implies a capture efficiency of about 31%. Highly expanded clone sizes could be underestimated if identical TCR molecules share a barcode. In CMV-specific effector cells, over 99% of molecules were held by clones above 20 RNA copies, whereas under 1% of molecules were held by such clones in naive cells.

Libraries of naive CD8 T cells were generated from about 21,000 to 970,000 sorted cells, with 10%, 30% or 50% of the purified RNA used. On a BD FACSAria II, naive CD8 T cells were FACS-sorted as CD8+CD4-CCR7+CD45RA+ and collected into RLT Plus buffer. To test detection sensitivity, Jurkat RNA equal to about nine TCR copies was added to samples of about 20,000-1,100,000 naive CD8 T cells. CD8 T cells were enriched with RosetteSep CD8+ T Cell Enrichment Cocktail and Ficoll-Paque, followed by ACK red cell lysis. Library construction relied on PCR. Sequenced on an Illumina HiSeq 4000. Bulk TCR libraries were prepared as previously described, using TCR primers listed in Table S5. The Qiagen AllPrep DNA/RNA kit was used to purify total RNA. Before analysis, reads from multiple sequencing runs of one library were combined. Per the authors' processing: Reads were retained only if their TCR constant sequence matched exactly, and those retained reads were trimmed to 150 nt and grouped according to their 12-nt molecular barcodes. Reads inside each barcode group were sub-clustered using a 15% Levenshtein threshold, and a quality-weighted consensus sequence was constructed for each RNA molecule. Non-functional sequences were discarded, and so were lower-count sequences lying one edit away from another sequence. On the basis of fitting two negative binomial distributions, barcode sub-clusters with fewer than 20% of the maximum read count were discarded. TCRdb cleaned the public reads at Q25 with fastp, built clones with MiXCR and kept in-frame beta chains. Rows merge per CDR3 protein into single entries with the most common DNA and genes. The V and J calls come from TCRdb's annotation, not from the publication. The sample table lists 62,000 or so distinct CDR3 sequences, 15% to 20% of them with a count of one. The top ten clones comprise about 1.5% of the sample.

This clonotype was counted many times. It has no known antigen specificity. At one boundary the junction diverges from the germline segment, which might be a read error. CDR3 length: 13 amino acids, cysteine to phenylalanine. CDR3 DNA is the only sequence kept; it has 39 bases, read in frame from the first base. For CDR1 and CDR2, the germline V gene (reference sequence) lists DFQATT and SNEGSKA. Sequences were obtained from naive CD8+ T cells from blood, with Jurkat cell RNA spiked in. The sample's cell subset or site label, decoded: FACS-sorted CD8+CD4-CCR7+CD45RA+ naive T cells. Here the chain combines TRBV20-1 and TRBJ2-7; the junction holds 7 bases that match TRBD2. The clonotype originates from a human donor in good health. Some libraries in this study had Jurkat cell RNA spiked in. The CDR3 amino acid sequence is: CSASWEGSHEQYF. In nucleotide form, the sequence is TGCAGTGCTAGTTGGGAGGGCTCCCACGAGCAGTACTTC.